Listed below are T cell receptor beta chains from one sample, sequenced in a study of T-cell memory formation after mild COVID-19. TCRdb fed the 5' RACE reads into MiXCR, producing one record per CDR3 protein. The sample includes about half a million distinct CDR3 sequences, about 20% of them seen just once. The sample consisted of PBMCs or a T cell subset sorted from them (not recorded which). The source is an adult woman who had mild COVID-19 (a few samples of this study predate the infection). Cell type and time point are not known. Each CDR3 is given with its conserved first and last residue. Fields, in order: clone size, J gene, V gene, D gene, CDR3 protein, CDR3 DNA. D genes are given only for firm matches. Expanded clones get a size class; other rows say once, few or many, or leave the size out.

few,TRBJ2-5,TRBV6-6,NA,CASSYSTSETQYF,TGTGCCAGCAGTTATAGCACGAGTGAGACCCAGTACTTC
NA,TRBJ2-1,TRBV3-1,TRBD2,CASSQVASGGAWYNEQFF,TGTGCCAGCAGCCAAGTTGCTAGCGGGGGGGCGTGGTACAATGAGCAGTTCTTC
many,TRBJ2-5,TRBV12-3/TRBV12-4,TRBD2,CASSLTAGVAETQYF,TGTGCCAGCAGTTTAACAGCGGGAGTGGCGGAGACCCAGTACTTC
few,TRBJ2-2,TRBV6-5,TRBD2,CASSARGTSGISLIGELFF,TGTGCCAGCAGCGCTCGAGGGACTAGCGGGATTTCCCTCATCGGGGAGCTGTTTTTT
NA,TRBJ1-4,TRBV20-1,TRBD1,CSAKDRTNEKLFF,TGCAGTGCCAAGGACAGGACTAATGAAAAACTGTTTTTT
NA,TRBJ2-7,TRBV27,NA,CASSPSGISGTYEQYF,TGTGCCAGCAGCCCCAGTGGTATTTCAGGGACCTACGAGCAGTACTTC
few,TRBJ2-3,TRBV29-1,NA,CSVADTQYF,TGCAGCGTTGCTGATACGCAGTATTTT
NA,TRBJ2-7,TRBV18,TRBD1,CASSGTGSEQYF,TGTGCCAGCTCCGGGACAGGGAGCGAGCAGTACTTC
few,TRBJ2-7,TRBV19,NA,CASSSPPTTYEQYF,TGTGCCAGTAGTTCCCCCCCTACGACCTACGAGCAGTACTTC
NA,TRBJ1-1,TRBV20-1,NA,CSATPAGVRTEAFF,TGCAGTGCTACACCGGCCGGTGTTAGGACTGAAGCTTTCTTT
once,TRBJ2-1,TRBV4-3,NA,CASSQQRSSYNEQFF,TGCGCCAGCAGCCAACAGCGGAGCTCCTACAATGAGCAGTTCTTC
NA,TRBJ2-3,TRBV29-1,NA,CSVEREPTSTDTQYF,TGCAGCGTTGAAAGGGAGCCCACTAGCACAGATACGCAGTATTTT
NA,TRBJ2-1,TRBV9,NA,CASGSGYSYNEQFF,TGTGCCAGCGGTAGCGGTTATTCCTACAATGAGCAGTTCTTC
many,TRBJ2-1,TRBV4-2,TRBD2,CATGTSGGSSYNEQFF,TGTGCCACCGGGACTAGCGGGGGTAGCTCCTACAATGAGCAGTTCTTC
few,TRBJ2-1,TRBV4-3,NA,CASSQAPRGNEQFF,TGCGCCAGCAGCCAAGCCCCGCGAGGCAATGAGCAGTTCTTC
NA,TRBJ1-1,TRBV7-9,NA,CASSLVVHPNTEAFF,TGTGCCAGCAGCTTAGTAGTACACCCGAACACTGAAGCTTTCTTT
few,TRBJ2-1,TRBV20-1,NA,CSARVTSDYRVYNEQFF,TGCAGTGCTAGAGTTACTTCGGACTACCGAGTATACAATGAGCAGTTCTTC
NA,TRBJ2-5,TRBV3-1,NA,CASSHRSGARETQYF,TGTGCCAGCAGCCACCGATCGGGGGCCCGGGAGACCCAGTACTTC
NA,TRBJ1-2,TRBV5-1,NA,CASSLLEGIDGYTF,TGCGCCAGCAGCTTGTTAGAGGGCATAGATGGCTACACCTTC
NA,TRBJ2-7,TRBV28,TRBD2,CASKIAGVSYEQYF,TGTGCCAGCAAGATAGCGGGAGTTTCCTACGAGCAGTACTTC
NA,TRBJ2-5,TRBV2,TRBD1,CASSEGTGVIQETQYF,TGTGCCAGCAGTGAAGGGACAGGCGTCATCCAAGAGACCCAGTACTTC
few,TRBJ2-7,TRBV5-5,NA,CASSFYPGALYEQYF,TGTGCCAGCAGCTTTTACCCAGGGGCTCTCTACGAGCAGTACTTC
NA,TRBJ2-5,TRBV29-1,NA,CSVEAGAQETQYF,TGCAGCGTTGAGGCGGGGGCACAAGAGACCCAGTACTTC
few,TRBJ1-4,TRBV7-8,NA,CASSSDTIPARWEKLFF,TGTGCCAGCAGCTCGGACACTATCCCGGCACGGTGGGAAAAACTGTTTTTT
few,TRBJ1-4,TRBV4-1,NA,CASSQQIWGMNEKLFF,TGCGCCAGCAGCCAACAAATATGGGGCATGAATGAAAAACTGTTTTTT
few,TRBJ2-6,TRBV12-3/TRBV12-4,NA,CASSYSSYSWANVLTF,TGTGCCAGCAGTTACTCCTCGTACAGCTGGGCCAACGTCCTGACTTTC
few,TRBJ2-1,TRBV13,NA,CASSSYPGRANNEQFF,TGTGCCAGCAGCTCATACCCGGGACGAGCGAACAATGAGCAGTTCTTC
few,TRBJ1-1,TRBV25-1,TRBD1,CASSESVTGVTEAFF,TGTGCCAGCAGTGAATCGGTGACAGGGGTTACTGAAGCTTTCTTT
NA,TRBJ2-5,TRBV20-1,NA,CSASQTVEETQYF,TGCAGTGCTAGCCAGACTGTTGAAGAGACCCAGTACTTC
few,TRBJ2-7,TRBV4-2,NA,CASSQGVGVSSYEQYF,TGTGCCAGCAGCCAAGGGGTTGGTGTGAGCTCCTACGAGCAGTACTTC
NA,TRBJ2-5,TRBV7-9,NA,CAVTGGGQPSETQYF,TGTGCCGTTACTGGGGGGGGCCAACCGTCGGAGACCCAGTACTTC
NA,TRBJ1-1,TRBV4-1,NA,CASSQVHLGATEAFF,TGCGCCAGCAGCCAAGTACATTTAGGTGCCACTGAAGCTTTCTTT
few,TRBJ1-1,TRBV5-6,NA,CASSSLPPQENTEAFF,TGTGCCAGCAGCTCCCTGCCACCCCAGGAGAACACTGAAGCTTTCTTT
once,TRBJ2-5,TRBV5-6,NA,CASSLARASRSGGETQYF,TGTGCCAGCAGCTTGGCCAGGGCATCACGGTCGGGTGGAGAGACCCAGTACTTC
NA,TRBJ2-1,TRBV6-5,NA,CAISYLTSNEQFF,TGTGCCATCAGTTACCTGACTAGCAATGAGCAGTTCTTC
once,TRBJ2-2,TRBV7-3,NA,CASSLRPTTGELFF,TGTGCCAGCAGCTTAAGGCCGACAACCGGGGAGCTGTTTTTT
NA,TRBJ2-3,TRBV20-1,TRBD2,CSATTSGSTDTQYF,TGCAGTGCTACCACTAGCGGAAGCACAGATACGCAGTATTTT
few,TRBJ2-3,TRBV5-6,NA,CASSLVPGLAWPGPDTQYF,TGTGCCAGCAGCCTAGTGCCGGGGCTCGCTTGGCCGGGTCCGGATACGCAGTATTTT
NA,TRBJ1-4,TRBV4-1,TRBD1,CASRLTGATNEKLFF,TGCGCCAGCAGGCTCACAGGGGCAACTAATGAAAAACTGTTTTTT
NA,TRBJ2-7,TRBV11-1,TRBD2,CASSLARLAGVREQYF,TGTGCCAGCAGCTTAGCGCGGCTAGCGGGAGTTCGCGAGCAGTACTTC
many,TRBJ2-5,TRBV5-6,NA,CASSLKGGVPETQYF,TGTGCCAGCAGCTTGAAGGGGGGGGTCCCAGAGACCCAGTACTTC
many,TRBJ2-7,TRBV18,TRBD1,CASSPNAGTGGTEQYF,TGTGCCAGCTCACCGAATGCCGGGACAGGGGGCACCGAGCAGTACTTC
NA,TRBJ2-3,TRBV4-2,NA,CASSQFSTDTQYF,TGTGCCAGCAGCCAATTCAGCACAGATACGCAGTATTTT
once,TRBJ2-5,TRBV27,NA,CASSWNTWETQYF,TGTGCCAGCAGTTGGAATACCTGGGAGACCCAGTACTTC
NA,TRBJ2-4,TRBV7-8,NA,CASSLGIPNIQYF,TGTGCCAGCAGCTTAGGAATCCCGAACATTCAGTACTTC
NA,TRBJ2-1,TRBV27,NA,CASSLADTTYNEQFF,TGTGCCAGCAGTTTAGCGGACACCACCTACAATGAGCAGTTCTTC
few,TRBJ2-1,TRBV3-1,NA,CASRPLDGDRNEQFF,TGTGCCAGCAGACCACTAGATGGGGATCGCAATGAGCAGTTCTTC
NA,TRBJ2-5,TRBV7-2,TRBD1,CASSRTGSQETQYF,TGTGCCAGCAGCCGGACAGGATCGCAAGAGACCCAGTACTTC
NA,TRBJ2-3,TRBV24-1,TRBD2,CATSDRGLAGGQADTQYF,TGTGCCACCAGTGACCGGGGACTAGCGGGAGGGCAGGCAGATACGCAGTATTTT
few,TRBJ2-1,TRBV3-1,NA,CASSPYQGYSYNEQFF,TGTGCCAGCAGCCCGTACCAGGGGTATTCCTACAATGAGCAGTTCTTC
few,TRBJ1-1,TRBV3-1,TRBD1,CASSQGQENTEAFF,TGTGCCAGCAGCCAGGGACAGGAGAACACTGAAGCTTTCTTT